This paragraph covers one T cell receptor beta chain sequence. As yet, its antigen is unknown. This record comes from a study of T cells in narcolepsy. Study-wide context: Enrolled donors included narcolepsy type 1 or type 2 patients and healthy controls.

General study results and limits: Autoreactive clone sequences were missing from some blood memory CD4+ repertoires. Reportedly, autoreactive clonotypes were serially detected in patients' blood but not controls'. Autoreactive HCRT-specific and TRIB2-specific clonotypes were marked in same-patient CSF-versus-blood CD4+ comparisons.

Germline V gene data show CDR1 as SGHRS and CDR2 as YFSETQ. Germline trimming cut 5 bases from V and 7 bases from J; bases unmatched to any gene: 16. This CDR3 has 17 residues. Assay used: immunoSEQ multiplex PCR; TCRdb lists only in-frame clones, some missing. The sample holds about 40,000 clones, 88% seen once. The origin of this receptor is a human donor with narcolepsy. The sample was CD45RA- memory CD4+ T cells from PBMCs. This chain joins TRBV5-1 and TRBJ2-4; 9 bases map to TRBD1. The CDR3 reads CASRGTGGDQVGNIQYF. As DNA, the CDR3 is TGCGCCAGCAGAGGTACAGGGGGCGATCAAGTGGGCAACATTCAGTACTTC.